A selection of T cell receptor beta chains follows, all from one sample in a study of TIL therapy for anti-PD-1-resistant metastatic lung cancer. TCRdb's copy holds only in-frame clones and misses some; the assay was immunoSEQ multiplex PCR. The sample includes tens of thousands of clones, about nine tenths of them seen just once. The source material was blood, sampled at baseline. Receptor source: a person between 25 and 80 years old with non-small cell lung cancer. CDR3s include the opening cysteine and the closing phenylalanine or tryptophan. The D gene is left open where the match is weak. Part of the rows lack a size; the others show once, few, many or a class for expanded clones.

j_call: TRBJ1-1
v_call: TRBV5-5
d_call: .
clone_size: .
cdr3_nt: TGTGCCAGCAGCCCTCAGAGCATGTTGAACACTGAAGCTTTCTTT
cdr3_aa: CASSPQSMLNTEAFF

j_call: TRBJ2-3
v_call: TRBV4-1
d_call: .
clone_size: .
cdr3_nt: TGCGCCAGCAGCCGACCCAAGGGGGGGAACACAGATACGCAGTATTTT
cdr3_aa: CASSRPKGGNTDTQYF

j_call: TRBJ1-5
v_call: TRBV27
d_call: TRBD1
clone_size: .
cdr3_nt: TGTGCCAGCAGTCAGGGACAGAATCAGCCCCAGCATTTT
cdr3_aa: CASSQGQNQPQHF

j_call: TRBJ2-1
v_call: TRBV30
d_call: .
clone_size: .
cdr3_nt: TGTGCCTGGAGTCAGAGGACAGATTACAATGAGCAGTTCTTC
cdr3_aa: CAWSQRTDYNEQFF

j_call: TRBJ2-6
v_call: TRBV6-5
d_call: .
clone_size: .
cdr3_nt: TGTGCCACCTTAGGAGGGGGATCTGGGGCCAACGTCCTGACTTTC
cdr3_aa: CATLGGGSGANVLTF

j_call: TRBJ1-6
v_call: TRBV2
d_call: TRBD1
clone_size: few
cdr3_nt: TGTGCCAGCAGTGCTACCTGGGACAGGGGTAATTCACCCCTCCACTTT
cdr3_aa: CASSATWDRGNSPLHF

j_call: TRBJ1-1
v_call: TRBV27
d_call: TRBD1
clone_size: .
cdr3_nt: TGTGCCAGCAGTTCACAGGGGGGGAACACTGAAGCTTTCTTT
cdr3_aa: CASSSQGGNTEAFF

j_call: TRBJ2-3
v_call: TRBV5-1
d_call: .
clone_size: .
cdr3_nt: TGCGCCAGCAGCTCCCGGGAACCGAGGACAGATACGCAGTATTTT
cdr3_aa: CASSSREPRTDTQYF

j_call: TRBJ2-7
v_call: TRBV4-2
d_call: .
clone_size: .
cdr3_nt: TGTGCCAGCAGAATCCGGGACGGAACGTCCTACGAGCAGTACTTC
cdr3_aa: CASRIRDGTSYEQYF

j_call: TRBJ2-7
v_call: TRBV5-1
d_call: TRBD1
clone_size: few
cdr3_nt: TGCGCCAGCAGCTTGGGGCCGGGACAGGCCTACGAGCAGTACTTC
cdr3_aa: CASSLGPGQAYEQYF

j_call: TRBJ1-5
v_call: TRBV4-1
d_call: TRBD1
clone_size: .
cdr3_nt: TGCGCCAGCAGCCAACAGGGGGGGCAGCCCCAGCATTTT
cdr3_aa: CASSQQGGQPQHF

j_call: TRBJ2-1
v_call: TRBV5-1
d_call: .
clone_size: .
cdr3_nt: TGCGCCAGCGGGACGACCACCAACAATGAGCAGTTCTTC
cdr3_aa: CASGTTTNNEQFF

j_call: TRBJ2-1
v_call: TRBV18
d_call: .
clone_size: .
cdr3_nt: TGTGCCAGCTCTCCCCCCGGGAAGGGGCAGTTCTTC
cdr3_aa: CASSPPGKGQFF

j_call: TRBJ2-7
v_call: TRBV4-1
d_call: .
clone_size: .
cdr3_nt: TGCGCCAGCAGCCAAGTTTTATGGACCCAAGGGCACGAGCAGTACTTC
cdr3_aa: CASSQVLWTQGHEQYF

j_call: TRBJ2-7
v_call: TRBV3-1/TRBV3-2
d_call: .
clone_size: .
cdr3_nt: TGTGCCAGCAGCCTGGGGGGCGGAGCCTACTCCTACGAGCAGTACTTC
cdr3_aa: CASSLGGGAYSYEQYF

j_call: TRBJ2-7
v_call: TRBV10-3
d_call: .
clone_size: .
cdr3_nt: TGTGCCATCAGGGACGCCGGGACTTCAGGTATCAAGGACTTC
cdr3_aa: CAIRDAGTSGIKDF

j_call: TRBJ2-5
v_call: TRBV5-1
d_call: TRBD1
clone_size: .
cdr3_nt: TGCGCCAGCAGGGGACAGTTCCAAGAGACCCAGTACTTC
cdr3_aa: CASRGQFQETQYF

j_call: TRBJ1-6
v_call: TRBV4-1
d_call: .
clone_size: .
cdr3_nt: TGCGCCAGCAGCCAAGATACCTCACCCCTCCACTTT
cdr3_aa: CASSQDTSPLHF

j_call: TRBJ2-7
v_call: TRBV30
d_call: .
clone_size: .
cdr3_nt: TGTGCCTGGAAAAGGACCTACGAGCAGTACTTC
cdr3_aa: CAWKRTYEQYF

j_call: TRBJ1-2
v_call: TRBV7-3
d_call: .
clone_size: once
cdr3_nt: TGTGCCAGCAGCAATACAAGGGGGGATGGCTACACCTTC
cdr3_aa: CASSNTRGDGYTF

j_call: TRBJ2-1
v_call: TRBV5-1
d_call: TRBD1
clone_size: .
cdr3_nt: TGCGCCAGCAGCCCTGACAGGGGGCCCTACAATGAGCAGTTCTTC
cdr3_aa: CASSPDRGPYNEQFF

j_call: TRBJ2-2
v_call: TRBV9
d_call: TRBD1
clone_size: once
cdr3_nt: TGTGCCAGCAGCGTAAGACAGGGGAAGAACACCGGGGAGCTGTTTTTT
cdr3_aa: CASSVRQGKNTGELFF

j_call: TRBJ2-2
v_call: TRBV2
d_call: TRBD2
clone_size: medium-sized
cdr3_nt: TGTGCCAGCAGTGAGGTAGCGGGCGGGAGAACCAACACCGGGGAGCTGTTTTTT
cdr3_aa: CASSEVAGGRTNTGELFF

j_call: TRBJ2-1
v_call: TRBV27
d_call: TRBD1
clone_size: .
cdr3_nt: TGTGCCAGCAGTTTCTTGACGGGACAGGGGACATACAATGAGCAGTTCTTC
cdr3_aa: CASSFLTGQGTYNEQFF

j_call: TRBJ2-3
v_call: TRBV6-5
d_call: .
clone_size: once
cdr3_nt: TGTGCCAGCAGCGAGGGGTATCCCACAGATACGCAGTATTTT
cdr3_aa: CASSEGYPTDTQYF

j_call: TRBJ1-1
v_call: TRBV9
d_call: .
clone_size: .
cdr3_nt: TGTGCCAGCAGCCCTCCATCCGGCACTGAAGCTTTCTTT
cdr3_aa: CASSPPSGTEAFF

j_call: TRBJ1-5
v_call: TRBV6-1
d_call: .
clone_size: .
cdr3_nt: TGTGCCAGCAGTGAGGCTCAGTTCAATCAGCCCCAGCATTTT
cdr3_aa: CASSEAQFNQPQHF

j_call: TRBJ1-2
v_call: TRBV24-1
d_call: .
clone_size: few
cdr3_nt: TGTGCCACCAGTGATTTGGGGGGGAATTTCTATGGCTACACCTTC
cdr3_aa: CATSDLGGNFYGYTF

j_call: TRBJ2-7
v_call: TRBV10-1
d_call: .
clone_size: .
cdr3_nt: TGCGCCAGCAGTGAGTCGTCGCGGGTCGGTGACGAGCAGTACTTC
cdr3_aa: CASSESSRVGDEQYF

j_call: TRBJ2-1
v_call: TRBV6-2/TRBV6-3
d_call: .
clone_size: .
cdr3_nt: TGTGCCAGCATCCCCGGGCCAGGGGACTCCTACAATGAGCAGTTCTTC
cdr3_aa: CASIPGPGDSYNEQFF

j_call: TRBJ1-2
v_call: TRBV12-3/TRBV12-4
d_call: .
clone_size: .
cdr3_nt: TGTGCCAGCAGTTCCATCGAGAACTATGGCTACACCTTC
cdr3_aa: CASSSIENYGYTF

j_call: TRBJ2-5
v_call: TRBV28
d_call: TRBD2
clone_size: .
cdr3_nt: TGTGCCAGCAGTCCCGGGACTAGCCGGGGAGAGACCCAGTACTTC
cdr3_aa: CASSPGTSRGETQYF

j_call: TRBJ2-7
v_call: TRBV30
d_call: TRBD1
clone_size: .
cdr3_nt: TGTGCCTGGAGCCTACCCGGACAGGCATACGAGCAGTACTTC
cdr3_aa: CAWSLPGQAYEQYF

j_call: TRBJ2-3
v_call: TRBV21-1
d_call: .
clone_size: .
cdr3_nt: TGTGCCAGCAGCAAAGCAGGGGCGACTAACACAGATACGCAGTATTTT
cdr3_aa: CASSKAGATNTDTQYF

j_call: TRBJ2-2
v_call: TRBV27
d_call: .
clone_size: .
cdr3_nt: TGTGCCAGCAGTTTAATGGGGGCCGGACACACCGGGGAGCTGTTTTTT
cdr3_aa: CASSLMGAGHTGELFF

j_call: TRBJ1-1
v_call: TRBV11-1
d_call: .
clone_size: .
cdr3_nt: TGTGCCAGCAGCTTGCAGATTAAGAACACTGAAGCTTTCTTT
cdr3_aa: CASSLQIKNTEAFF

j_call: TRBJ1-4
v_call: TRBV10-3
d_call: .
clone_size: .
cdr3_nt: TGTGCCATCAGTGAGTCCCCGGACGGACATCCTAATGAAAAACTGTTTTTT
cdr3_aa: CAISESPDGHPNEKLFF

j_call: TRBJ2-3
v_call: TRBV11-3
d_call: TRBD1
clone_size: few
cdr3_nt: TGTGCCAGCAGCATTGGGACAGGGAGCACAGATACGCAGTATTTT
cdr3_aa: CASSIGTGSTDTQYF

j_call: TRBJ2-1
v_call: TRBV5-1
d_call: .
clone_size: .
cdr3_nt: TGCGCCAGCAGCTTGGTTCCTGGCCCTGGTAATGAGCAGTTCTTC
cdr3_aa: CASSLVPGPGNEQFF

j_call: TRBJ1-2
v_call: TRBV7-6
d_call: TRBD1
clone_size: .
cdr3_nt: TGTGCCAGCAGCTGGAATGGACAGGATGGCTACACCTTC
cdr3_aa: CASSWNGQDGYTF

j_call: TRBJ2-1
v_call: TRBV28
d_call: TRBD2
clone_size: .
cdr3_nt: TGTGCCAGCAGTTCTGCTAGCGGGAGTTACAATGAGCAGTTCTTC
cdr3_aa: CASSSASGSYNEQFF

j_call: TRBJ1-2
v_call: TRBV20-1
d_call: .
clone_size: .
cdr3_nt: TGCAGTGCCCTCCAGGATAAAGGCTACACCTTC
cdr3_aa: CSALQDKGYTF

j_call: TRBJ2-2
v_call: TRBV9
d_call: TRBD2
clone_size: .
cdr3_nt: TGTGCCAGCAGCGTAGACGCGGGAGGGAACACCGGGGAGCTGTTTTTT
cdr3_aa: CASSVDAGGNTGELFF

j_call: TRBJ2-2
v_call: TRBV18
d_call: .
clone_size: .
cdr3_nt: TGTGCCAGCTCCAAGTCGGACACCGGGGAGCTGTTTTTT
cdr3_aa: CASSKSDTGELFF

j_call: TRBJ2-7
v_call: TRBV7-6
d_call: TRBD2
clone_size: .
cdr3_nt: TGTGCCAGCAGCTTAGAGCGGGGTCCCGACGAGCAGTACTTC
cdr3_aa: CASSLERGPDEQYF

j_call: TRBJ2-3
v_call: TRBV9
d_call: .
clone_size: .
cdr3_nt: TGTGCCAGCAGCGTAGTGGCGGACTTCTACTATACGCAGTATTTT
cdr3_aa: CASSVVADFYYTQYF

j_call: TRBJ1-2
v_call: TRBV7-9
d_call: TRBD1
clone_size: .
cdr3_nt: TGTGCCAGCAGCCCTAAGGGACAGGGATATGGCTACACCTTC
cdr3_aa: CASSPKGQGYGYTF

j_call: TRBJ2-1
v_call: TRBV5-1
d_call: TRBD1
clone_size: .
cdr3_nt: TGCGCCAGCAGCTCCGGACAGGGCCCTGAGCAGTTCTTC
cdr3_aa: CASSSGQGPEQFF

j_call: TRBJ2-1
v_call: TRBV4-1
d_call: TRBD2
clone_size: .
cdr3_nt: TGCGCCAGCAGCCATGCTACCGCGGGACTAGCGGGCCTGAAAACCTACAATGAGCAGTTCTTC
cdr3_aa: CASSHATAGLAGLKTYNEQFF

j_call: TRBJ2-5
v_call: TRBV7-3
d_call: TRBD2
clone_size: .
cdr3_nt: TGTGCCAGCAGCCGAGCGGGGGGAATCCAAGAGACCCAGTACTTC
cdr3_aa: CASSRAGGIQETQYF

j_call: TRBJ1-6
v_call: TRBV11-2
d_call: .
clone_size: .
cdr3_nt: TGTGCCAGCAGCTTATCGAGGGGCCATTCACCCCTCCACTTT
cdr3_aa: CASSLSRGHSPLHF

j_call: TRBJ1-1
v_call: TRBV7-2
d_call: .
clone_size: .
cdr3_nt: TGTGCCAGCAGCTTATACGGGACTGAAGCTTTCTTT
cdr3_aa: CASSLYGTEAFF

j_call: TRBJ2-2
v_call: TRBV5-5
d_call: .
clone_size: few
cdr3_nt: TGTGCCAGCAGCTTGGCCATCGGGGTTACCGGGGAGCTGTTTTTT
cdr3_aa: CASSLAIGVTGELFF

j_call: TRBJ2-1
v_call: TRBV28
d_call: TRBD2
clone_size: .
cdr3_nt: TGTGCCAGCAGTTCCCCGGGACTAGCGGCGGGGAATGAGCAGTTCTTC
cdr3_aa: CASSSPGLAAGNEQFF

j_call: TRBJ1-4
v_call: TRBV6-5
d_call: .
clone_size: .
cdr3_nt: TGTGCCAGCAGCCTGACATTTACTAATGAAAAACTGTTTTTT
cdr3_aa: CASSLTFTNEKLFF